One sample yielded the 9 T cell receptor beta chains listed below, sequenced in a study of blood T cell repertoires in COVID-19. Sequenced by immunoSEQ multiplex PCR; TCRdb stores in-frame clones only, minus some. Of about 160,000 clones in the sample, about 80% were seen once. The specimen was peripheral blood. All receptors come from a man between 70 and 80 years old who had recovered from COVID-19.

DNA of the CDR3: TGTGCCATCAGTGAGGTGGCAAATTACGAGCAGTACTTC. Translation: CAISEVANYEQYF. J is TRBJ2-7 and V is TRBV10-3; D uncertain. Germline loops: CDR1 ENHRY, CDR2 SYGVKD. The CDR3 has 13 residues. V dropped 2 bases and J dropped 4 bases, with 9 bases sitting between them.

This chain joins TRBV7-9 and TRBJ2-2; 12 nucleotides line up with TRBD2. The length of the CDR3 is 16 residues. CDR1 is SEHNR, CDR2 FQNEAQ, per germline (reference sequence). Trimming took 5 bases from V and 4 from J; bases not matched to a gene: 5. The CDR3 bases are TGTGCCAGCAGCCAGGGACTAGCGGGCCCCACCGGGGAGCTGTTTTTT. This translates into CASSQGLAGPTGELFF.

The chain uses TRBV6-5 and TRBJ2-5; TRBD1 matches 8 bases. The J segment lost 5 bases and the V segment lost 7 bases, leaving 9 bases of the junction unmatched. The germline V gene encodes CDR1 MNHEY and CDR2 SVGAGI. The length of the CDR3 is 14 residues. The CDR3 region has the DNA TGTGCCAGCAAAAGAGACAGGGGTATTGAGACCCAGTACTTC. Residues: CASKRDRGIETQYF.

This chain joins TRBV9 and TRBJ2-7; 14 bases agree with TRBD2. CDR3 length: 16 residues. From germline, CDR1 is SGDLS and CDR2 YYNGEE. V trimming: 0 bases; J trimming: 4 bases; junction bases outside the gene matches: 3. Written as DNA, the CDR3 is TGTGCCAGCAGCGTAGCGGGGACTAGCGGGAGTTACGAGCAGTACTTC. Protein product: CASSVAGTSGSYEQYF.

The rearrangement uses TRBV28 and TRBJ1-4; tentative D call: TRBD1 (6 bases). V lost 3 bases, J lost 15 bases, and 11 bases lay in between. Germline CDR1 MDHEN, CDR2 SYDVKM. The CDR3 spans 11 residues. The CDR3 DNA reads TGTGCCAGCAGTTTTCAGGGGCCGTTGTTTTTT. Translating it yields CASSFQGPLFF.

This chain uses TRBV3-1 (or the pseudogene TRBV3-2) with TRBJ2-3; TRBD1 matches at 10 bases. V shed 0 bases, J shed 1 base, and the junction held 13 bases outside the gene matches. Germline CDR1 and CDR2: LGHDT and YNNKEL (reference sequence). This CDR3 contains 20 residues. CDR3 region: CASSQDVYGTGAVGTDTQYF. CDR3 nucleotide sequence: TGTGCCAGCAGCCAAGATGTTTACGGGACAGGGGCTGTTGGCACAGATACGCAGTATTTT.

CDR3: CASRGHPNTEAFF. CDR3 coding DNA: TGTGCCAGCAGGGGACATCCGAACACTGAAGCTTTCTTT. This sequence joins TRBV7-2 and TRBJ1-1; the D gene is possibly TRBD1 (6 bases). V was clipped by 6 bases and J by 1 base, with 9 bases between them. The germline gives CDR1 SGHTA, CDR2 FQGNSA. The CDR3 has 13 amino acids. Supplemented by reference TRBV7-2 and TRBJ1-1, the full variable domain reads GAGVSQSPSNKVTEKGKDVELRCDPISGHTALYWYRQSLGQGLEFLIYFQGNSAPDKSGLPSDRFSAERTGGSVSTLTIQRTQQEDSAVYLCASRGHPNTEAFFGQGTRLTVV.

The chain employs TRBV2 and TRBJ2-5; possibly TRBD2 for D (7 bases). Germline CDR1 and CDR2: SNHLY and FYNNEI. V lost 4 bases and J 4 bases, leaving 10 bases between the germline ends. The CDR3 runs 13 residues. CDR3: CASSGGGAETQYF. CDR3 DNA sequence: TGTGCCAGCAGTGGTGGGGGGGCAGAGACCCAGTACTTC.

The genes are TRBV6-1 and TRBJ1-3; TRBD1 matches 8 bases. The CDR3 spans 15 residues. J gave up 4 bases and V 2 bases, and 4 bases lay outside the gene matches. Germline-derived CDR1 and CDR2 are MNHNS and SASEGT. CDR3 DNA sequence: TGTGCCAGCAGTGAAATAGGACAGGGAGGAAACACCATATATTTT. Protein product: CASSEIGQGGNTIYF.